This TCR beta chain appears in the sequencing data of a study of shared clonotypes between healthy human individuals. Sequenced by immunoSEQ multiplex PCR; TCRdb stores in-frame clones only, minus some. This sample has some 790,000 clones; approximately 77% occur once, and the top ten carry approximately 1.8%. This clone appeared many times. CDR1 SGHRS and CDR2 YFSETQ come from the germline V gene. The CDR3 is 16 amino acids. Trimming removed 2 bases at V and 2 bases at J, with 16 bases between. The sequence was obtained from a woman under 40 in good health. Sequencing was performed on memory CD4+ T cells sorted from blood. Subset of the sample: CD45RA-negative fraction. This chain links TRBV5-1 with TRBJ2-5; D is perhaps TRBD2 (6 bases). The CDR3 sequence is CASSLTTSRTQETQYF. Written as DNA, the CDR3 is TGCGCCAGCAGCTTAACGACTAGTCGGACACAAGAGACCCAGTACTTC.